This TCR beta chain was observed in a study of blood T cells in healthy people across ages. The study's findings and limits: One million T cells yielded diversity estimates that were considered underestimates.

It was with a sample-barcoded 5' primer and a J-beta primer mix that a second PCR of roughly 7 to 11 cycles was run. Sequencing of every sample gave 2.5 million or more CDR3-containing paired-end reads. TCRdb redid the calling of the 5' RACE reads with MiXCR, one entry per CDR3 protein. This table has 550,000 to 750,000 distinct CDR3 sequences, more than 20% appearing once. Russia was home to the donors, healthy Caucasian individuals aged about 6 to 90. This CDR3 comprises 16 residues. The V gene end was trimmed by 0 bases and the J gene end by 6 bases; junction bases not matched to a gene: 5. Germline-derived CDR1 and CDR2 are SGHTA and FQGNSA. This clonotype occurred a few times. The antigen is undetermined.

The chain employs TRBV7-2 and TRBJ2-1; 10 nucleotides align to TRBD2. Sequencing used blood. This TCR derives from an older man in good health. The CDR3 reads CASSLAASGSRNEQFF. The DNA of the CDR3 is TGTGCCAGCAGCTTAGCCGCTAGCGGGAGCCGCAATGAGCAGTTCTTC. The full variable domain, its missing parts supplied by reference TRBV7-2 and TRBJ2-1, is GAGVSQSPSNKVTEKGKDVELRCDPISGHTALYWYRQSLGQGLEFLIYFQGNSAPDKSGLPSDRFSAERTGGSVSTLTIQRTQQEDSAVYLCASSLAASGSRNEQFFGPGTRLTVL.